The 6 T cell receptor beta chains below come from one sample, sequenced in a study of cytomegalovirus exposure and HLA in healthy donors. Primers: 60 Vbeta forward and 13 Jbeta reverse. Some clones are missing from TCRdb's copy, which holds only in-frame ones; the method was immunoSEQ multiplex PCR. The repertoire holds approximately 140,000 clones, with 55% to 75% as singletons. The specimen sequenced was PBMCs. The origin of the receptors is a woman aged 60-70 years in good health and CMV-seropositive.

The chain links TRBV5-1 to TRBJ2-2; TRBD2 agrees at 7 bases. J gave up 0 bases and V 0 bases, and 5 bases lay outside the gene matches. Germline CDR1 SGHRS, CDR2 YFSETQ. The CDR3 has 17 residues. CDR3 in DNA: TGCGCCAGCAGCTTGGGGGGGAGCGGGACGAACACCGGGGAGCTGTTTTTT. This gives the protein CASSLGGSGTNTGELFF. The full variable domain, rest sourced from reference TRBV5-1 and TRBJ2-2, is KAGVTQTPRYLIKTRGQQVTLSCSPISGHRSVSWYQQTPGQGLQFLFEYFSETQRNKGNFPGRFSGRQFSNSRSEMNVSTLELGDSALYLCASSLGGSGTNTGELFFGEGSRLTVL.

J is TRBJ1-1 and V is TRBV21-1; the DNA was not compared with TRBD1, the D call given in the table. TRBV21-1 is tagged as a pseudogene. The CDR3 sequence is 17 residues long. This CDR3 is CASSSSQGGRLNTEAFF. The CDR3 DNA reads TGTGCCAGCAGCAGTTCGCAGGGGGGTAGGTTGAACACTGAAGCTTTCTTT.

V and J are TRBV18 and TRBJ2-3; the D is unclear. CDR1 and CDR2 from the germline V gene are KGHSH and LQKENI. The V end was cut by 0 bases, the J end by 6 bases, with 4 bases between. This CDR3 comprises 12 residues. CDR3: CASSPPQDTQYF. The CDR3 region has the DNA TGTGCCAGCTCACCACCCCAGGATACGCAGTATTTT.

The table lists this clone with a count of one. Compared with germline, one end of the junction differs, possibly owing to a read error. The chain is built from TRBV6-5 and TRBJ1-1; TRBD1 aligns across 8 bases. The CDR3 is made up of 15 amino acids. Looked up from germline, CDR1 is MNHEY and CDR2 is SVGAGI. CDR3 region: CASSDQGARYTEDFF. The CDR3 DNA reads TGTGCCAGCAGCGACCAGGGGGCAAGGTACACTGAAGATTTCTTT.

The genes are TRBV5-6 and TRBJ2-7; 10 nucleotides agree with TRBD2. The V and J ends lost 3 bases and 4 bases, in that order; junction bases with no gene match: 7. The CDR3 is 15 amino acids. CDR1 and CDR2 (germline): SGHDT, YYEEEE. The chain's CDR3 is CASSSGPSGSYEQYF. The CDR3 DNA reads TGTGCCAGCAGCTCCGGGCCTAGCGGGAGTTACGAGCAGTACTTC.

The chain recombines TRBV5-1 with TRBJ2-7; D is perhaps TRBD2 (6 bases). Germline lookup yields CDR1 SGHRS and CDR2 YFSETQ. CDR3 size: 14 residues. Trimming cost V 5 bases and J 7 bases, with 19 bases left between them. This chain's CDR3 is CASREGFLRGEQYF. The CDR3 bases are TGCGCCAGCAGGGAGGGATTTTTGAGAGGGGAGCAGTACTTC.